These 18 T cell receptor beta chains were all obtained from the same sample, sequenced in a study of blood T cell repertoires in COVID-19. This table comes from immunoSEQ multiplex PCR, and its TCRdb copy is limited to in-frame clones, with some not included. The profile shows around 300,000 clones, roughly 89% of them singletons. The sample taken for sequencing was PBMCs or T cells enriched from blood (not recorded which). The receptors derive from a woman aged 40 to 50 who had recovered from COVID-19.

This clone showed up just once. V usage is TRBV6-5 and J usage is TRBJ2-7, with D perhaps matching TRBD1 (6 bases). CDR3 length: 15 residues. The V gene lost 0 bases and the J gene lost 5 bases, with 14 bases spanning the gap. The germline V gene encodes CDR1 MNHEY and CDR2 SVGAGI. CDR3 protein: CASSYSVQGLNEQYF. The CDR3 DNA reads TGTGCCAGCAGTTACTCGGTCCAGGGGTTGAACGAGCAGTACTTC.

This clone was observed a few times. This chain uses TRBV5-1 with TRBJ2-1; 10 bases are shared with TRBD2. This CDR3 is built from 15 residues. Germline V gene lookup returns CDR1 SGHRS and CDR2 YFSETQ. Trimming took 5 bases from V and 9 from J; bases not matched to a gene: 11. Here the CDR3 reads CASSLAGVARGEQFF. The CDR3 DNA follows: TGCGCCAGCAGTCTAGCGGGGGTCGCTCGGGGTGAGCAGTTCTTC.

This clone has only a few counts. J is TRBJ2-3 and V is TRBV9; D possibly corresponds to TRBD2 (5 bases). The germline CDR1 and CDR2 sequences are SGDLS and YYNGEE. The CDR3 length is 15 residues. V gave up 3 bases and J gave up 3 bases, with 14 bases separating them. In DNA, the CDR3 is TGTGCCAGCAGCGAATTGTGGGGAGAGACAGATACGCAGTATTTT. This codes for CASSELWGETDTQYF.

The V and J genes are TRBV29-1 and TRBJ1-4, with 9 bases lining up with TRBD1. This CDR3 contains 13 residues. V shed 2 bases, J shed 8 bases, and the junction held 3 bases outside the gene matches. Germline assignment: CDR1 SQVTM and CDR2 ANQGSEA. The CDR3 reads CSVERQGGEKLFF. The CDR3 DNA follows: TGCAGCGTTGAAAGACAGGGGGGCGAAAAACTGTTTTTT.

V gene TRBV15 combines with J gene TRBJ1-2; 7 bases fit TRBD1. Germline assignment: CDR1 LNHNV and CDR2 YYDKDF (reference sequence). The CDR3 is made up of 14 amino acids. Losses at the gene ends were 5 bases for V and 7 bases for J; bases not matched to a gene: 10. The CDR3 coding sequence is TGTGCCACCAGCCCTAGACAGGGACGCTCTGGCTACACCTTC. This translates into CATSPRQGRSGYTF.

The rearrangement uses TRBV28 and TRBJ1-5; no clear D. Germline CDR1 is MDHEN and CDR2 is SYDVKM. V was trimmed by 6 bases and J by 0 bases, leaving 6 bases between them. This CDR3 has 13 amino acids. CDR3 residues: CASSAYSNQPQHF. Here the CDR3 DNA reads TGTGCCAGCAGCGCCTATAGCAATCAGCCCCAGCATTTT.

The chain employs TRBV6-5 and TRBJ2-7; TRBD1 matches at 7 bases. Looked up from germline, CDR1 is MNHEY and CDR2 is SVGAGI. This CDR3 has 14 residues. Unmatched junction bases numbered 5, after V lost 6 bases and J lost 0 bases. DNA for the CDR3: TGTGCCAGCAGCCGACAGGGTAGCTCCTACGAGCAGTACTTC. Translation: CASSRQGSSYEQYF.

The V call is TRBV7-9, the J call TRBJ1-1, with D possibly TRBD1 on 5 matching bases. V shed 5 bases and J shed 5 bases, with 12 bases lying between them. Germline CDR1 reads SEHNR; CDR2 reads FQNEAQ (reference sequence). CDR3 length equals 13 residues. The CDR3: CASSAQDGTEAFF. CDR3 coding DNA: TGTGCCAGCAGCGCACAGGACGGGACTGAAGCTTTCTTT.

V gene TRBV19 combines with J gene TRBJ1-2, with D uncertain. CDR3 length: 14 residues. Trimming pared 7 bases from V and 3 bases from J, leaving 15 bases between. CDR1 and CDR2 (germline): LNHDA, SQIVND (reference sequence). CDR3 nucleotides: TGTGCCAGTACCCCAAGAGGTCCACACTATGGCTACACCTTC. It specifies CASTPRGPHYGYTF.

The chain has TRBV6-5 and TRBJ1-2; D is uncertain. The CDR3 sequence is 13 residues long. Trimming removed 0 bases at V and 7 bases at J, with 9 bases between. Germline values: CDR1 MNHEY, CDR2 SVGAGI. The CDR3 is CASSYSREVGYTF. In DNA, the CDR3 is TGTGCCAGCAGTTACTCGAGAGAGGTTGGCTACACCTTC.

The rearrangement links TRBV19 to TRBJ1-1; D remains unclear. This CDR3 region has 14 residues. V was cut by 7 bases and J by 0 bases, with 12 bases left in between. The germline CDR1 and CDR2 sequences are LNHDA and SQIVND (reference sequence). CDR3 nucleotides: TGTGCCAGTATGGGAGGACGGTTGAACACTGAAGCTTTCTTT. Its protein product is CASMGGRLNTEAFF.

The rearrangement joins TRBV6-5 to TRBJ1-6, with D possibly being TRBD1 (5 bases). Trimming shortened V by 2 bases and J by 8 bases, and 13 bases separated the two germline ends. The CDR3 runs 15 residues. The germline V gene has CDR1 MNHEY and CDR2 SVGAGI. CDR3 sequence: CASSYRRQTHSPLHF. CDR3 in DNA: TGTGCCAGCAGTTACCGAAGACAGACCCATTCACCCCTCCACTTT.

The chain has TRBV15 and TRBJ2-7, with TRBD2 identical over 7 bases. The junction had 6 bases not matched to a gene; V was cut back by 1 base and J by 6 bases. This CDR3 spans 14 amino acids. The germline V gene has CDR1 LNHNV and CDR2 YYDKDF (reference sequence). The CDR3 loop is CATSRGGGKTEQYF. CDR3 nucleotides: TGTGCCACCAGCAGAGGGGGGGGAAAGACCGAGCAGTACTTC.

CDR3 loop: CASSQTTGGLLGAFF. In nucleotides, the CDR3 is TGTGCCAGCAGCCAAACAACAGGGGGTTTGTTAGGAGCTTTCTTT. The rearrangement joins TRBV3-1 (or the pseudogene TRBV3-2) to TRBJ1-1; 8 bases are shared with TRBD1. CDR1 is LGHDT, CDR2 YNNKEL, per germline (reference sequence). V trimming: 2 bases; J trimming: 10 bases; junction bases outside the gene matches: 12. The CDR3 is 15 amino acids.

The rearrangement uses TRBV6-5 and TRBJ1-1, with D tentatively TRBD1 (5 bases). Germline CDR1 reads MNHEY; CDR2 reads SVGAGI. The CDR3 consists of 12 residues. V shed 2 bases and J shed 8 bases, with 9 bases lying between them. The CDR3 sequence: CASSYISGEAFF. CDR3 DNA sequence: TGTGCCAGCAGTTACATATCAGGGGAAGCTTTCTTT.

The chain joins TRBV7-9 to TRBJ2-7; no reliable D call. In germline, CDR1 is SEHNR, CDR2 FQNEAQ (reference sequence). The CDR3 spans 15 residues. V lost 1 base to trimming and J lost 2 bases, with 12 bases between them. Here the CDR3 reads CASSLGHNEAYEQYF. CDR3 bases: TGTGCCAGCAGCTTAGGACATAACGAAGCCTACGAGCAGTACTTC. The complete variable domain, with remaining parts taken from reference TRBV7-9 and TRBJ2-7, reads DTGVSQNPRHKITKRGQNVTFRCDPISEHNRLYWYRQTLGQGPEFLTYFQNEAQLEKSRLLSDRFSAERPKGSFSTLEIQRTEQGDSAMYLCASSLGHNEAYEQYFGPGTRLTVT.

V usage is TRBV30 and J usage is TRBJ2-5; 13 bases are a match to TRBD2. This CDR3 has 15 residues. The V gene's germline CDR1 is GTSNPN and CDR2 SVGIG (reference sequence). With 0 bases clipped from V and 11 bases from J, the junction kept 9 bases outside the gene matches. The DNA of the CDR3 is TGTGCCTGGAGTGTACTCCCCACTAGCGGGGGGGCTCAGTACTTC. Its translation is CAWSVLPTSGGAQYF.

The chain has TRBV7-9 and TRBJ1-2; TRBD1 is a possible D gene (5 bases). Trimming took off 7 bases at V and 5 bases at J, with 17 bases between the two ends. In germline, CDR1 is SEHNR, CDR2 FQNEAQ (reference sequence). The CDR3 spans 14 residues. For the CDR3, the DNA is TGTGCCAGCACCTCCGGTGGGGGGGTGTATGGCTACACCTTC. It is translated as CASTSGGGVYGYTF.